A single sample gave rise to the 20 T cell receptor beta chains below, sequenced in a study of T-cell reconstitution after alpha-beta-depleted transplantation in children. As it was prepared, the TCRbeta library received unique molecular identifiers. TCRdb called the PCR reads again in MiXCR, with one record for every CDR3 protein. In the table there are hundreds of thousands of distinct CDR3 sequences, about 12% of which are singletons. This specimen was PBMCs, taken before TCRalphabeta/CD19-depleted stem cell transplant. The receptors originated from a girl aged 2 to 10 with congenital amegakaryocytic thrombocytopenia, due to receive a stem cell transplant.

This chain connects TRBV19 to TRBJ2-1; D not resolved. CDR1 is LNHDA and CDR2 is SQIVND in the germline V gene (reference sequence). The CDR3 length is 12 residues. V lost 0 bases, J lost 6 bases, and 3 bases lay in between. CDR3 protein: CASSIDLNEQFF. For the CDR3, the DNA is TGTGCCAGTAGTATAGACCTCAATGAGCAGTTCTTC.

The gene calls are TRBV19 and TRBJ2-3; D is possibly TRBD1 or TRBD2 (5 bases each). Germline V CDR1 and CDR2: LNHDA, SQIVND (reference sequence). The CDR3 is 14 amino acids. With 4 bases removed from V and 6 bases from J, the gap between germline ends came to 14 bases. The chain's CDR3 is CASSTGPRGDTQYF. CDR3 in DNA: TGTGCCAGTAGTACGGGACCGCGAGGGGATACGCAGTATTTT.

This clonotype was counted ten times or more. In nucleotides, the CDR3 is TGTGCCAGCAGTGGGCTGGATCGGGGTGGAGCTTTCTTT. Residues: CASSGLDRGGAFF. The chain employs TRBV6-1 and TRBJ1-1; D not certain. With 4 bases removed from V and 10 bases from J, the gap between germline ends came to 16 bases. The CDR3 has 13 amino acids. CDR1 is MNHNS, CDR2 SASEGT, per germline.

This clonotype was counted at least ten times. This chain joins TRBV29-1 and TRBJ2-7; 8 bases are a match to TRBD1. J was trimmed by 5 bases and V by 4 bases; bases with no gene match: 7. CDR3 size: 13 residues. Germline V gives CDR1 SQVTM, CDR2 ANQGSEA. In nucleotides, the CDR3 is TGCAGCGTTGTGGCGACAGGGGAGGACGAGCAGTACTTC. This encodes CSVVATGEDEQYF.

This clonotype was counted only a few times. The chain carries TRBV20-1 and TRBJ2-5; 7 positions agree with TRBD2. Germline loops: CDR1 DFQATT, CDR2 SNEGSKA (reference sequence). With 0 bases clipped from V and 5 bases from J, the junction kept 9 bases outside the gene matches. CDR3 length equals 15 residues. The CDR3 DNA sequence: TGCAGTGCTAGAGATGGATGGGCTAGCGGTGAGACCCAGTACTTC. Translating it yields CSARDGWASGETQYF.

The chain links TRBV9 to TRBJ2-1, with TRBD2 matching 7 bases. Germline V lookup: CDR1 SGDLS, CDR2 YYNGEE. The CDR3 runs to 15 residues. V lost 4 bases to trimming and J lost 2 bases; unmatched junction nucleotides: 6. CDR3 coding DNA: TGTGCCAGCAGCATCACTAGCGCTCCCTACAATGAGCAGTTCTTC. It encodes CASSITSAPYNEQFF.

The V and J genes are TRBV20-1 and TRBJ1-4; D not resolved. Trimming left V 4 bases short and J 10 bases short, with 7 bases between. This CDR3 region has 10 residues. Germline V gene sequence: CDR1 DFQATT, CDR2 SNEGSKA (reference sequence). CDR3 loop: CSANSGKLFF. The CDR3 DNA sequence: TGCAGTGCTAACTCCGGAAAACTGTTTTTT.

The chain recombines TRBV5-1 with TRBJ1-1; D is uncertain. The ends were cut back, 0 bases at V and 0 bases at J, with 6 bases in the middle. CDR3 length: 14 amino acids. Per germline, CDR1 SGHRS and CDR2 YFSETQ. CDR3 DNA sequence: TGCGCCAGCAGCTTGGACCCTCTGAACACTGAAGCTTTCTTT. Amino acids: CASSLDPLNTEAFF.

This clonotype was counted at least ten times. This chain joins TRBV29-1 and TRBJ2-1; D is uncertain. The CDR3 loop spans 12 amino acids. Per germline, CDR1 SQVTM and CDR2 ANQGSEA. The V and J ends lost 5 bases and 4 bases respectively, with 9 bases between them. The CDR3, as DNA: TGCAGCGTTTTCGGCAGATACAATGAGCAGTTCTTC. This sequence encodes CSVFGRYNEQFF.

This clonotype came up once. Germline and junction disagree at one end, which may indicate a read error. The V and J genes are TRBV25-1 and TRBJ2-1; D may be TRBD2 (6 bases). The CDR3 has 14 amino acids. Germline V CDR1 and CDR2: MGHDK, SYGVNS. CDR3 residues: CASCELREDNEQFF. The CDR3 bases are TGTGCCAGCTGTGAATTAAGGGAGGACAATGAGCAGTTCTTC.

This clonotype has ten or more counts. The gene calls are TRBV9 and TRBJ2-7; the match to TRBD1 covers 7 bases. CDR1 is SGDLS, CDR2 YYNGEE, per germline. The CDR3 runs to 14 residues. V lost 0 bases and J lost 2; bases outside the gene matches: 2. The chain's CDR3 is CASSVEGTAYEQYF. The CDR3 DNA reads as TGTGCCAGCAGCGTAGAAGGGACAGCCTACGAGCAGTACTTC. Full variable domain (remainder filled in from reference TRBV9 and TRBJ2-7): DSGVTQTPKHLITATGQRVTLRCSPRSGDLSVYWYQQSLDQGLQFLIQYYNGEERAKGNILERFSAQQFPDLHSELNLSSLELGDSALYFCASSVEGTAYEQYFGPGTRLTVT.

A word on this clonotype: A much bigger clone sits one base away, suggesting this may be a read error. V is TRBV6-1 and J is TRBJ2-7, with 9 bases fitting TRBD1. The CDR3 extends over 14 amino acids. Germline V gene data show CDR1 as MNHNS and CDR2 as SASEGT. The CDR3: CASSRDREGYGQYF. CDR3 DNA sequence: TGTGCCAGCAGTCGGGACAGGGAAGGCTACGGGCAGTACTTC.

This clonotype was recorded at least ten times. The chain combines TRBV20-1 with TRBJ1-1; D is unclear. The CDR3 covers 16 residues. Germline V lookup: CDR1 DFQATT, CDR2 SNEGSKA (reference sequence). V was shortened by 2 bases and J by 0 bases, with 16 bases between the two germline ends. The chain's CDR3 is CSARNTSDSLNTEAFF. The CDR3 coding sequence is TGCAGTGCTAGAAATACCTCGGACTCTCTGAACACTGAAGCTTTCTTT.

This clonotype has ten or more counts. The DNA for the CDR3 is TGCAGTGCTAGGGATACCAGCGTACGATACAATGAGCAGTTCTTC. It encodes CSARDTSVRYNEQFF. The V and J genes are TRBV20-1 and TRBJ2-1, with D uncertain. CDR1 is DFQATT and CDR2 is SNEGSKA in the germline V gene (reference sequence). The CDR3 is 15 amino acids. Trimming stripped 3 bases from V and 4 bases from J, with 16 bases between.

This chain uses TRBV5-1 with TRBJ1-2; no clear D. The CDR3 contains 18 residues. The germline CDR1 and CDR2 sequences are SGHRS and YFSETQ. V was trimmed by 1 base and J by 3 bases, leaving 22 bases between them. CDR3 sequence reads: CASSLYGLAVATDYGYTF. CDR3 DNA: TGCGCCAGCAGCTTGTATGGACTGGCGGTTGCGACGGACTATGGCTACACCTTC.

The chain combines TRBV2 with TRBJ2-7; D call uncertain. The CDR3 has 12 residues. Trimming left V 8 bases short and J 0 bases short, with 8 bases between. Germline loops: CDR1 SNHLY, CDR2 FYNNEI. CDR3 amino acids: CASASGSYEQYF. In DNA form, the CDR3 reads TGTGCCAGCGCGTCAGGCTCCTACGAGCAGTACTTC. The variable domain in full, with the rest retrieved from reference TRBV2 and TRBJ2-7, is EPEVTQTPSHQVTQMGQEVILRCVPISNHLYFYWYRQILGQKVEFLVSFYNNEISEKSEIFDDQFSVERPDGSNFTLKIRSTKLEDSAMYFCASASGSYEQYFGPGTRLTVT.

With regard to this clonotype: A much larger clonotype is one base distant, so this may be a read error. This sequence joins TRBV27 and TRBJ1-3, with D tentatively TRBD1 (5 bases). The CDR3 covers 14 residues. The germline CDR1 and CDR2 sequences are MNHEY and SMNVEV (reference sequence). The CDR3 sequence: CGSMPGLSGNTIYF. CDR3 nucleotides: TGTGGCAGCATGCCGGGACTCTCTGGAAACACCATATATTTT.

This clonotype was seen a handful of times. The chain links TRBV11-2 to TRBJ2-1, with 9 bases that match TRBD2. Germline trimming cut 4 bases from V and 7 bases from J; bases unmatched to any gene: 23. The CDR3 covers 20 residues. Germline CDR1 reads SGHAT; CDR2 reads FQNNGV. The CDR3 DNA reads as TGTGCCAGCAGCTCCAGGGTGGGAGGGGAAGCGGGAGGCAAATGGAATGAGCAGTTCTTC. Translation: CASSSRVGGEAGGKWNEQFF.

This clonotype was observed many times. The V call is TRBV12-3 or TRBV12-4, the J call TRBJ2-7; 16 positions agree with TRBD2. V shed 2 bases, J shed 7 bases, and the junction held 11 bases outside the gene matches. The CDR3 contains 18 residues. Here the CDR3 reads CASSLRVLGTSGRGEQYF. CDR3 nucleotides: TGTGCCAGCAGTTTAAGAGTCCTCGGGACTAGCGGGAGGGGTGAGCAGTACTTC.

On this clonotype itself: Germline is not matched at one junction end, which may reflect a read error. V and J are TRBV3-1 and TRBJ2-2, with 9 bases that match TRBD1. The CDR3 loop spans 16 amino acids. The germline gives CDR1 LGHDT, CDR2 YNNKEL (reference sequence). The chain's CDR3 is CAGSLRDRVPAGELFF. In DNA, the CDR3 is TGTGCCGGCAGCCTAAGGGACAGGGTCCCAGCCGGGGAGCTGTTTTTT.